Shown below are 2 T cell receptor beta chains from a single sample sequenced in a study of blood T cells in healthy people across ages. A sample-barcoded 5' primer and a J-beta primer mix were used in a second PCR of about 6 to 11 cycles. TCRdb used MiXCR to reprocess the 5' RACE reads, holding one entry per CDR3 protein. The data contain about 760,000 distinct CDR3 sequences, about 61% of them singletons. Sequenced input: blood. These receptors came from a man between 35 and 55 years old in good health.

This clonotype has only a few counts. The genes are TRBV7-2 and TRBJ2-1; a possible D gene is TRBD2 (5 bases). The CDR3 has 13 amino acids. V gave up 1 base and J gave up 9 bases, with 10 bases separating them. Germline values: CDR1 SGHTA, CDR2 FQGNSA. The CDR3 sequence: CASSLDWSGEQFF. In DNA, the CDR3 is TGTGCCAGCAGCTTAGATTGGAGCGGTGAGCAGTTCTTC.

The table lists this clonotype with a few counts. The chain carries TRBV15 and TRBJ2-5; D unresolved. Trimming took 1 base from V and 5 from J, leaving 5 bases between them. Germline-derived CDR1 and CDR2 are LNHNV and YYDKDF (reference sequence). The CDR3 has 12 residues. This CDR3 reads CATSRVHETQYF. DNA for the CDR3: TGTGCCACCAGCAGAGTCCACGAGACCCAGTACTTC.